A single sample is the source of the 18 T cell receptor beta chains below, sequenced in a study of regulatory T cells in long-lasting Graves disease (TCRdb year 2021). Receptor amplification or capture employed multiplex PCR. Instrument used: Illumina HiSeq 4000. CDR3 regions were amplified by Arm-PCR with iRepertoire HTBI primers to construct TCR beta libraries. TCRdb passed the public sequencing reads through fastp at Q25 and MiXCR, retaining productive beta sequences. Each entry is one CDR3 protein sequence, shown with its most common DNA and genes. In all, the sample holds roughly 500,000 distinct CDR3 sequences, and 12% of those were seen once. Of the sample, about 8.3% falls within the top ten clones. Per the publication, the time point label means: newly diagnosed GD, antithyroid drugs for less than 3 months. RNA was extracted from PBMCs in TRIzol for both TCR sequencing and RNA sequencing.

These data were also filed under a second study, of T cells in Graves' hyperthyroidism and ophthalmopathy.

The source material was peripheral blood mononuclear cells (PBMCs), sampled at new diagnosis, from a patient treated with antithyroid drugs. The source of these receptors is a woman in her twenties or thirties with Graves disease. Donor details come from another sample of the same person, matched by shared clones.

This clonotype has a handful of counts. The V call is TRBV5-1, the J call TRBJ2-2, with 8 nucleotides matching TRBD2. CDR1 and CDR2 from the germline V gene are SGHRS and YFSETQ. The CDR3 has 17 amino acids. V gave up 1 base and J gave up 2 bases; unmatched junction bases: 7. The CDR3 region has the DNA TGCGCCAGCAGCTTGTCGGGAACTAGCGGCAACACCGGGGAGCTGTTTTTT. Its translation: CASSLSGTSGNTGELFF.

This chain links TRBV28 with TRBJ2-2, with 7 bases that match TRBD2. This CDR3 has 12 residues. The V segment lost 6 bases and the J segment 6 bases; nucleotides outside the gene matches: 1. Germline V gene lookup returns CDR1 MDHEN and CDR2 SYDVKM. The CDR3 DNA reads TGTGCCAGCAGGGGGGGGGCCGGGGAGCTGTTTTTT. Translating it yields CASRGGAGELFF.

The chain recombines TRBV29-1 with TRBJ2-1; a weak D match, TRBD2 (5 bases). V lost 3 bases to trimming and J lost 2 bases, with 17 bases between them. The CDR3 consists of 16 residues. CDR1 SQVTM and CDR2 ANQGSEA come from the germline V gene. The CDR3 loop reads CSVDGIEGRTYNEQFF. Written as DNA, the CDR3 is TGCAGCGTTGATGGCATTGAGGGTAGAACCTACAATGAGCAGTTCTTC.

The chain couples TRBV28 to TRBJ1-5; D uncertain. The CDR3 loop spans 15 amino acids. Trimming removed 8 bases at V and 1 base at J, with 15 bases between. Germline loops: CDR1 MDHEN, CDR2 SYDVKM. CDR3 in amino acids: CASQPDLGSNQPQHF. CDR3 bases: TGTGCCAGCCAGCCCGACCTGGGAAGCAATCAGCCCCAGCATTTT. Full variable domain (rest looked up from reference TRBV28 and TRBJ1-5): DVKVTQSSRYLVKRTGEKVFLECVQDMDHENMFWYRQDPGLGLRLIYFSYDVKMKEKGDIPEGYSVSREKKERFSLILESASTNQTSMYLCASQPDLGSNQPQHFGDGTRLSIL.

In its sample, this clonotype was seen a few times. One base away lies a much larger clone, so this may be a sequencing read error. The chain has TRBV11-2 and TRBJ1-6, with no clear D. The CDR3 sequence is 15 residues long. Trimming removed 1 base from V and 11 bases from J, with 15 bases in between. Germline values: CDR1 SGHAT, CDR2 FQNNGV. CDR3 in amino acids: CASSLGRLVAPPLHF. The CDR3 DNA follows: TGTGCCAGCAGCTTAGGTCGTCTAGTCGCGCCACCCCTCCACTTT.

This clonotype was seen only a few times. The chain is built from TRBV20-1 and TRBJ2-3; D may be TRBD1 (6 bases). Trimming stripped 5 bases from V and 5 bases from J, with 17 bases between. Germline CDR1 is DFQATT and CDR2 is SNEGSKA (reference sequence). CDR3 length: 14 amino acids. The CDR3 is CSACAGTSRDTQYF. The CDR3 DNA follows: TGCAGTGCTTGCGCCGGGACATCAAGAGATACGCAGTATTTT.

The chain recombines TRBV18 with TRBJ2-1; no clear D. The J call could be wrong; TRBJ2-5 is a better fit for the DNA end. The germline CDR1 and CDR2 sequences are KGHSH and LQKENI. The CDR3 is made up of 15 amino acids. The CDR3 coding sequence is TGTGCCAGCTCACCAGACGGAGCAGCATCGGAGACCCAGTACTTC. This sequence encodes CASSPDGAASETQYF.

This clonotype appeared many times. The rearrangement joins TRBV27 to TRBJ1-6; TRBD1 is a possible D gene (6 bases). This CDR3 is 15 amino acids long. Germline V gives CDR1 MNHEY, CDR2 SMNVEV (reference sequence). Trimming pared 5 bases from V and 9 bases from J, leaving 17 bases between. CDR3 nucleotides: TGTGCCAGCAGTCCCGGACAGTCCTGGGGTTCACCCCTCCACTTT. It translates to CASSPGQSWGSPLHF.

This clonotype was detected ten times or more. The rearrangement links TRBV20-1 to TRBJ2-1; D is uncertain. The V end was cut by 1 base, the J end by 9 bases, with 19 bases between. The CDR3 has 15 residues. Germline CDR1 DFQATT, CDR2 SNEGSKA (reference sequence). This CDR3 is CSARGPVYPLGEQFF. CDR3 DNA: TGCAGTGCTAGAGGGCCTGTCTACCCACTTGGTGAGCAGTTCTTC.

This clonotype was found many times. The chain joins TRBV27 to TRBJ2-7; 7 nucleotides align to TRBD2. Per the germline V gene, CDR1 is MNHEY and CDR2 is SMNVEV (reference sequence). V was pared by 5 bases and J by 3 bases, with 31 bases of the junction left unmatched. This CDR3 region has 22 residues. In DNA, the CDR3 is TGTGCCAGCAGTCCGTTACCCTCCCTTTGCCTATCACTAGCGACTTACCTCTACGAGCAGTACTTC. Protein: CASSPLPSLCLSLATYLYEQYF.

In its sample, this clonotype was seen many times. V is TRBV6-1 and J is TRBJ2-4; 11 bases align to TRBD2. CDR1 is MNHNS, CDR2 SASEGT, per germline. This CDR3 is 14 amino acids long. Trimming cost V 4 bases and J 5 bases; bases outside gene matches: 1. CDR3 nucleotides: TGTGCCAGCAGTGCGGGACTAGCGGAAAACATTCAGTACTTC. It is translated as CASSAGLAENIQYF.

This clonotype was detected many times. V and J are TRBV11-2 and TRBJ2-1, with 9 bases aligning to TRBD2. The CDR3 extends over 16 amino acids. The trim removed 3 bases at V and 7 bases at J, leaving 10 bases unmatched. Per germline, CDR1 SGHAT and CDR2 FQNNGV. DNA of the CDR3: TGTGCCAGCAGCTTTGTGACTGCGGGAGGGGGTAATGAGCAGTTCTTC. As protein: CASSFVTAGGGNEQFF. Full variable domain (missing parts from reference TRBV11-2 and TRBJ2-1): EAGVAQSPRYKIIEKRQSVAFWCNPISGHATLYWYQQILGQGPKLLIQFQNNGVVDDSQLPKDRFSAERLKGVDSTLKIQPAKLEDSAVYLCASSFVTAGGGNEQFFGPGTRLTVL.

In its sample, this clonotype was seen many times. This chain connects TRBV3-1 to TRBJ1-5; D is uncertain. CDR3 size: 12 residues. V lost 1 base, J lost 3 bases, and 1 base lay in between. Germline CDR1 reads LGHDT; CDR2 reads YNNKEL (reference sequence). The CDR3 DNA reads TGTGCCAGCAGCCAAGCCAATCAGCCCCAGCATTTT. Translated, it gives CASSQANQPQHF.

The gene calls are TRBV5-6 and TRBJ1-3; D is uncertain. This CDR3 is built from 12 residues. The germline gives CDR1 SGHDT, CDR2 YYEEEE. The V end lost 3 bases, the J end lost 9 bases, and 10 bases lay between the germline ends. The CDR3 region has the DNA TGTGCCAGCAGCTCCCGGGGAGGCACCATATATTTT. Translation gives CASSSRGGTIYF.

This clonotype was detected a few times. The J gene is TRBJ2-7, the V gene TRBV28; D is uncertain. V lost 2 bases, J lost 2 bases, and 10 bases lay in between. Germline CDR1 reads MDHEN; CDR2 reads SYDVKM. This CDR3 contains 14 residues. The CDR3 region has the DNA TGTGCCAGCAGTTTAAACCTACCCCCCTACGAGCAGTACTTC. It translates to CASSLNLPPYEQYF.

This clonotype was seen repeatedly, ten times or more. The genes are TRBV2 and TRBJ1-6, with D perhaps TRBD1 (5 bases). This CDR3 has 13 amino acids. Per germline, CDR1 SNHLY and CDR2 FYNNEI. The V and J ends lost 7 bases and 10 bases respectively, with 14 bases between them. The CDR3 reads CASTDEGSSPLHF. In nucleotides, the CDR3 is TGTGCCAGCACCGACGAGGGGTCCTCACCCCTCCACTTT.

This clonotype has ten or more counts. V gene TRBV29-1 combines with J gene TRBJ2-3, with a tentative D call TRBD2 (6 bases). This CDR3 spans 16 amino acids. V gave up 6 bases and J gave up 1 base, with 20 bases separating them. The germline V gene has CDR1 SQVTM and CDR2 ANQGSEA. The CDR3 sequence: CSVTGVARGGTDTQYF. The CDR3 coding sequence is TGCAGCGTAACGGGAGTCGCCCGCGGTGGCACAGATACGCAGTATTTT.

The genes are TRBV11-2 and TRBJ1-1, with D possibly matching TRBD1 (5 bases). The V end was cut by 7 bases, the J end by 1 base, with 10 bases between. This CDR3 comprises 13 residues. Germline CDR1 is SGHAT and CDR2 is FQNNGV. CDR3 amino acids: CASNDRGNTEAFF. CDR3 coding DNA: TGTGCCAGCAACGATAGGGGGAACACTGAAGCTTTCTTT.